What follows are 29 T cell receptor beta chains derived from one specimen sequenced in a study of OX40 agonist ivuxolimab in advanced cancers. Using immunoSEQ multiplex PCR, the repertoire was profiled, and TCRdb retains in-frame clones only, with some absent. Altogether under 80,000 clones are present, around 90% being singletons, with the ten largest covering 10%. Source: CD4+ or CD8+ T cells sorted from blood, taken in a trial of the OX40 agonist ivuxolimab. These TCRs come from an adult with an advanced solid tumor such as melanoma, head and neck, liver or kidney cancer.

The chain combines TRBV19 with TRBJ2-1; the match to TRBD2 covers 11 bases. Germline loops: CDR1 LNHDA, CDR2 SQIVND (reference sequence). J was trimmed by 8 bases and V by 9 bases; bases with no gene match: 6. The CDR3 spans 13 residues. CDR3 in DNA: TGTGCCAGCTTAGCGGGGGGGATACATGAGCAGTTCTTC. Its protein product is CASLAGGIHEQFF.

With respect to this clone: In the same sample, other DNA sequences code for this CDR3. The chain has TRBV4-1 and TRBJ2-7, with 8 positions matching TRBD1. The CDR3 runs 13 residues. Unmatched junction bases numbered 1, after V lost 4 bases and J lost 2 bases. Germline values: CDR1 MGHRA, CDR2 YSYEKL. The CDR3 nucleotides read TGCGCCAGCAGCCTGGACAGGGCCTACGAGCAGTACTTC. Encoded protein: CASSLDRAYEQYF.

The V gene is TRBV30, the J gene TRBJ1-6, with D perhaps matching TRBD1 (5 bases). The germline V gene encodes CDR1 GTSNPN and CDR2 SVGIG (reference sequence). V shed 4 bases and J shed 7 bases, with 11 bases lying between them. The CDR3 extends over 13 amino acids. CDR3 sequence (DNA): TGTGCCTGGAATGTAGGGACCAATTCACCCCTCCACTTT. It yields the protein CAWNVGTNSPLHF.

The chain carries TRBV4-2 and TRBJ2-1, with 7 bases fitting TRBD1. This CDR3 has 17 residues. The V segment lost 3 bases and the J segment 1 base; nucleotides outside the gene matches: 9. In germline, CDR1 is LGHNA, CDR2 YNFKEQ. As DNA, the CDR3 is TGTGCCAGCAGCCACCGGCAGGGGGAGAGTTCCTACAATGAGCAGTTCTTC. Translated, it gives CASSHRQGESSYNEQFF.

This chain uses TRBV27 with TRBJ1-5; D possibly corresponds to TRBD1 (5 bases). V was shortened by 5 bases and J by 7 bases, with 18 bases between the two germline ends. The germline V gene has CDR1 MNHEY and CDR2 SMNVEV (reference sequence). The CDR3 has 15 residues. The CDR3 DNA sequence: TGTGCCAGCAGTCCGGGGACGACCGCCGAGCAGCCCCAGCATTTT. This encodes CASSPGTTAEQPQHF.

The rearrangement links TRBV13 to TRBJ1-2, with TRBD1 matching over 7 bases. The germline gives CDR1 PRHDT, CDR2 FYEKMQ (reference sequence). Trimming took 4 bases from V and 0 from J; bases not matched to a gene: 2. The CDR3 runs 14 residues. The chain's CDR3 is CASSSGTANYGYTF. CDR3 nucleotide sequence: TGTGCCAGCAGCTCCGGGACAGCTAACTATGGCTACACCTTC.

The chain is built from TRBV13 and TRBJ2-2, with 8 bases that match TRBD1. With 5 bases clipped from V and 6 bases from J, the junction kept 2 bases outside the gene matches. Germline V gene sequence: CDR1 PRHDT, CDR2 FYEKMQ (reference sequence). The CDR3 runs to 13 residues. This CDR3 is CASSDRGSGELFF. The CDR3 nucleotides are TGTGCCAGCAGCGACAGGGGATCCGGGGAGCTGTTTTTT. Full variable domain (rest looked up from reference TRBV13 and TRBJ2-2): AAGVIQSPRHLIKEKRETATLKCYPIPRHDTVYWYQQGPGQDPQFLISFYEKMQSDKGSIPDRFSAQQFSDYHSELNMSSLELGDSALYFCASSDRGSGELFFGEGSRLTVL.

V usage is TRBV30 and J usage is TRBJ2-3; the D is unclear. CDR1 and CDR2 (germline): GTSNPN, SVGIG (reference sequence). The CDR3 loop spans 14 amino acids. V shed 2 bases and J shed 0 bases, with 9 bases lying between them. CDR3 residues: CAWSMASSTDTQYF. The CDR3 DNA sequence: TGTGCCTGGAGTATGGCCTCCAGCACAGATACGCAGTATTTT.

The genes are TRBV30 and TRBJ1-1; D call uncertain. Trimming removed 5 bases at V and 1 base at J, with 11 bases between. Germline CDR1 and CDR2: GTSNPN and SVGIG (reference sequence). There are 13 residues in the CDR3. The CDR3 region is CAWGRSQNTEAFF. CDR3 in DNA: TGTGCCTGGGGGAGGTCCCAGAACACTGAAGCTTTCTTT.

This chain uses TRBV7-9 with TRBJ2-1, with TRBD1 matching over 8 bases. This CDR3 region has 16 residues. The V gene's germline CDR1 is SEHNR and CDR2 FQNEAQ (reference sequence). Unmatched junction bases numbered 13, after V lost 4 bases and J lost 8 bases. CDR3 nucleotide sequence: TGTGCCAGCAGCTACCCGGACAGGGACGGGGCCCATGAGCAGTTCTTC. Its protein is CASSYPDRDGAHEQFF.

The gene calls are TRBV5-8 and TRBJ1-1; a weak D match, TRBD1 (6 bases). Germline assignment: CDR1 SGHTS and CDR2 YDEGEE. The CDR3 covers 13 residues. V gave up 2 bases and J gave up 6 bases, with 11 bases separating them. CDR3 in DNA: TGTGCCAGCAGCTTATTCCAGGGGCCTGAAGCTTTCTTT. Translating it yields CASSLFQGPEAFF.

This clone turned up a few times. The genes are TRBV2 and TRBJ2-7; unclear D gene. The CDR3 extends over 13 amino acids. The germline CDR1 and CDR2 sequences are SNHLY and FYNNEI. V lost 6 bases, J lost 2 bases, and 11 bases lay in between. Here the CDR3 reads CASRYGPAYEQYF. CDR3 DNA sequence: TGTGCCAGCAGATATGGGCCCGCCTACGAGCAGTACTTC.

The chain uses TRBV4-3 and TRBJ1-4; D not resolved. CDR3 length equals 16 residues. Germline values: CDR1 LGHNA, CDR2 YSLEER. Trimming took 1 base from V and 0 from J, leaving 9 bases between them. The CDR3 nucleotides are TGCGCCAGCAGCCAAGCAAGGGCTGCAACTAATGAAAAACTGTTTTTT. Encoded protein: CASSQARAATNEKLFF.

The J gene is TRBJ2-1, the V gene TRBV11-2; TRBD2 matches at 13 bases. The trim removed 6 bases at V and 5 bases at J, leaving 13 bases unmatched. CDR3 length: 18 residues. The germline CDR1 and CDR2 sequences are SGHAT and FQNNGV. The CDR3 protein is CASSSGPLAGGQDNEQFF. The CDR3 bases are TGTGCCAGCAGTTCAGGCCCACTAGCGGGGGGGCAGGACAATGAGCAGTTCTTC.

J is TRBJ1-1 and V is TRBV30, with 9 positions matching TRBD1. The CDR3 has 14 amino acids. V shed 5 bases and J 6 bases; nucleotides not matched to a gene: 10. From germline, CDR1 is GTSNPN and CDR2 SVGIG (reference sequence). The CDR3 nucleotides read TGTGCCTGGGAGGACAGGGGAGTTTTTGCTGAAGCTTTCTTT. The encoded protein is CAWEDRGVFAEAFF.

On this clone itself: This sample also contains other DNA sequences that code for the same CDR3. V and J are TRBV5-1 and TRBJ1-1; no reliable D call. From germline, CDR1 is SGHRS and CDR2 YFSETQ. The germline V and J ends were trimmed by 0 bases and 1 base, with 7 bases remaining between them. The CDR3 runs 14 residues. The CDR3 is CASSLAAGNTEAFF. The CDR3 region has the DNA TGCGCCAGCAGCTTGGCCGCGGGGAACACTGAAGCTTTCTTT.

This chain joins TRBV29-1 and TRBJ2-1; TRBD1 matches 7 bases. This CDR3 region has 16 residues. Losses at the gene ends were 1 base for V and 1 base for J; bases not matched to a gene: 7. CDR1 is SQVTM, CDR2 ANQGSEA, per germline. The CDR3 spells CSVEGAGGESYNEQFF. The CDR3 region has the DNA TGCAGCGTTGAAGGTGCAGGGGGTGAGTCCTACAATGAGCAGTTCTTC.

The V gene is TRBV15, the J gene TRBJ1-1; 8 bases are shared with TRBD1. Germline CDR1 reads LNHNV; CDR2 reads YYDKDF (reference sequence). The CDR3 is made up of 14 amino acids. The junction had 6 bases not matched to a gene; V was cut back by 6 bases and J by 3 bases. CDR3 nucleotide sequence: TGTGCCACCAGGAGGGACAGGAGTTACACTGAAGCTTTCTTT. It translates to CATRRDRSYTEAFF.

This chain joins TRBV27 and TRBJ2-2; D is undetermined. Trimming removed 3 bases at V and 4 bases at J, with 9 bases between. CDR1 and CDR2 from the germline V gene are MNHEY and SMNVEV (reference sequence). The CDR3 has 14 residues. CDR3 amino acids: CASSFVQTTGELFF. The CDR3 DNA is TGTGCCAGCAGTTTTGTACAGACCACCGGGGAGCTGTTTTTT.

The chain has TRBV7-9 and TRBJ1-5, with D possibly TRBD1 on 5 matching bases. Germline CDR1 reads SEHNR; CDR2 reads FQNEAQ (reference sequence). The CDR3 length is 15 residues. V was shortened by 3 bases and J by 2 bases, with 11 bases between the two germline ends. CDR3 nucleotides: TGTGCCAGCAGCTTCGTGGGGCGCGGCAATCAGCCCCAGCATTTT. Translating it yields CASSFVGRGNQPQHF.

The rearrangement uses TRBV7-9 and TRBJ2-5, with TRBD2 matching over 7 bases. The CDR3 has 14 residues. After removal of 5 bases from V and 2 bases from J, the junction contained 5 bases not matched to a gene. The V gene's germline CDR1 is SEHNR and CDR2 FQNEAQ (reference sequence). CDR3 in DNA: TGTGCCAGCAGCCTTCCGGGACTACAAGAGACCCAGTACTTC. It is translated as CASSLPGLQETQYF.

The V gene is TRBV4-1, the J gene TRBJ2-3; perhaps TRBD2 as D (6 bases). V was pared by 1 base and J by 12 bases, with 17 bases between. The CDR3 covers 14 residues. Germline V lookup: CDR1 MGHRA, CDR2 YSYEKL. In DNA, the CDR3 is TGCGCCAGCAGCCAAGTTCTCGACCGGGGGTATCAGTATTTT. This encodes CASSQVLDRGYQYF.

This sequence joins TRBV20-1 and TRBJ1-1, with D maybe TRBD1 (6 bases). Trimming shortened V by 6 bases and J by 8 bases, and 13 bases separated the two germline ends. Germline V gene lookup returns CDR1 DFQATT and CDR2 SNEGSKA (reference sequence). CDR3 length: 11 residues. The CDR3 protein is CSATEGGEAFF. The CDR3 DNA sequence: TGCAGTGCCACGGAGGGGGGAGAAGCTTTCTTT.

The CDR3 sequence is CAIALSRGPTDTQYF. The CDR3 nucleotides read TGTGCCATCGCCCTTAGTCGGGGGCCCACAGATACGCAGTATTTT. The chain has TRBV10-3 and TRBJ2-3; D may be TRBD1 or TRBD2 (6 bases each). This CDR3 is 15 amino acids long. Trimming removed 8 bases at V and 2 bases at J, with 17 bases between. CDR1 is ENHRY, CDR2 SYGVKD, per germline.

J is TRBJ1-5 and V is TRBV6-5; no clear D. The V end was cut by 8 bases, the J end by 6 bases, with 17 bases between. The CDR3 length is 14 residues. Per the germline V gene, CDR1 is MNHEY and CDR2 is SVGAGI. CDR3 coding DNA: TGTGCCAGCTCAACCGGAGGTTACCTTCAGCCCCAGCATTTT. As protein: CASSTGGYLQPQHF.

The rearrangement joins TRBV2 to TRBJ1-3; 10 bases map to TRBD1. The germline gives CDR1 SNHLY, CDR2 FYNNEI. J lost 6 bases, V lost 3 bases, and 2 bases had no gene match. This CDR3 contains 14 residues. The CDR3 DNA reads TGTGCCAGCAGTGAGACAGGGGGCGTAAACACCATATATTTT. Translated: CASSETGGVNTIYF.

The chain employs TRBV30 and TRBJ2-5, with TRBD2 matching over 8 bases. The CDR3 loop spans 14 amino acids. Germline V gene lookup returns CDR1 GTSNPN and CDR2 SVGIG (reference sequence). V lost 0 bases and J lost 4; bases outside the gene matches: 4. The CDR3 sequence: CAWSVAGARETQYF. The CDR3 coding sequence is TGTGCCTGGAGTGTAGCGGGGGCGCGAGAGACCCAGTACTTC. Together with reference TRBV30 and TRBJ2-5, the CDR3 gives the full variable domain: SQTIHQWPATLVQPVGSPLSLECTVEGTSNPNLYWYRQAAGRGLQLLFYSVGIGQISSEVPQNLSASRPQDRQFILSSKKLLLSDSGFYLCAWSVAGARETQYFGPGTRLLVL.

The V and J genes are TRBV7-2 and TRBJ2-7; TRBD2 matches 7 bases. Germline values: CDR1 SGHTA, CDR2 FQGNSA. V lost 6 bases to trimming and J lost 7 bases; unmatched junction nucleotides: 3. CDR3 size: 11 residues. The CDR3, as DNA: TGTGCCAGCAGTTCGCGGGGGGAGCAGTACTTC. Translation: CASSSRGEQYF.

The rearrangement links TRBV7-8 to TRBJ2-3, with D perhaps TRBD1 or TRBD2 (5 bases each). The CDR3 has 16 amino acids. The germline V gene encodes CDR1 SGHVS and CDR2 FQNEAQ. Trimming took 0 bases from V and 2 from J, leaving 12 bases between them. The CDR3 region has the DNA TGTGCCAGCAGCTTAGCGCCGGGACCTACCACAGATACGCAGTATTTT. It is translated as CASSLAPGPTTDTQYF.